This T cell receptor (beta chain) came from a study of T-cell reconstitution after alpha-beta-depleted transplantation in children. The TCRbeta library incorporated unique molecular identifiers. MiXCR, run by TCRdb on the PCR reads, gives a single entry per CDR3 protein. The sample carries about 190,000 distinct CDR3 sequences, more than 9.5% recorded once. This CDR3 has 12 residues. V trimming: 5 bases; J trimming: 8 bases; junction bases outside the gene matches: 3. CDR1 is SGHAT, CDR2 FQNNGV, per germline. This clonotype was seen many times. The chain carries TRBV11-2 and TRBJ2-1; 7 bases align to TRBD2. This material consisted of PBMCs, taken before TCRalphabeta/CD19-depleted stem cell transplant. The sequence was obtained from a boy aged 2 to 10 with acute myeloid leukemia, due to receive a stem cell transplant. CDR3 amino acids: CASSAGLDEQFF. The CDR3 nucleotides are TGTGCCAGCAGCGCTGGACTAGATGAGCAGTTCTTC.